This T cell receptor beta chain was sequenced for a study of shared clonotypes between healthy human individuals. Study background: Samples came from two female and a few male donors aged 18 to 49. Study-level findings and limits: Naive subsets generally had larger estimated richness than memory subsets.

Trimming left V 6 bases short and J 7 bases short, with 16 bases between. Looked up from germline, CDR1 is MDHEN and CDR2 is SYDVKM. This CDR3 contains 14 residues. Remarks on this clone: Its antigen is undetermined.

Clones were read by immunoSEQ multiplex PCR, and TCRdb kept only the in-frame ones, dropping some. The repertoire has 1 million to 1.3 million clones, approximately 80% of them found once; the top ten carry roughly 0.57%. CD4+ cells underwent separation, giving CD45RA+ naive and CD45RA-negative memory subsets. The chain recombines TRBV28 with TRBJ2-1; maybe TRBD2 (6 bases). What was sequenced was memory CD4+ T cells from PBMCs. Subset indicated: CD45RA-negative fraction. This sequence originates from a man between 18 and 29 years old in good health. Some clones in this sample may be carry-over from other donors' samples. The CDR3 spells CASRGGGTWNEQFF. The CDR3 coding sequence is TGTGCCAGCAGGGGGGGAGGTACGTGGAATGAGCAGTTCTTC.